The 19 T cell receptor beta chains in this list originate from one sample, sequenced in a study of human T cells and chemical hapten exposure. Time point noted: patch test 3, about 24 weeks after DPC sensitization. Stated treatment: therapeutic diphenylcyclopropenone sensitization with weekly scalp DPC. TCRdb redid the calling of the RACE reads with MiXCR, one entry per CDR3 protein. The sample has 85,000 to 100,000 distinct CDR3 sequences, roughly a quarter seen once. The specimen was whole blood, collected in connection with sensitization to the hapten diphenylcyclopropenone (DPC). The receptors were gathered from a man aged 35 to 55 with alopecia areata. Some clones in this sample may be carry-over from other donors' samples.

This clonotype was detected a few times. The chain is built from TRBV7-2 and TRBJ2-3; D gene ambiguous. The CDR3 has 13 amino acids. CDR1 is SGHTA and CDR2 is FQGNSA in the germline V gene. V shed 2 bases and J shed 4 bases, with 7 bases lying between them. CDR3 coding DNA: TGTGCCAGCAGCTTAAGTGGCCCAGATACGCAGTATTTT. It translates to CASSLSGPDTQYF.

This clonotype appeared a few times. This chain's CDR3 is CASSLALRTALSNEQFF. The CDR3 region has the DNA TGTGCCAGCAGTTTGGCCCTCCGGACAGCTCTCTCCAATGAGCAGTTCTTC. V and J are TRBV12-3 or TRBV12-4 and TRBJ2-1, with a tentative D call TRBD1 (6 bases). The CDR3 length is 17 residues. Between the trimmed V and J ends, which lost 3 bases and 6 bases, there was a span of 21 bases.

The J gene is TRBJ2-3, the V gene TRBV7-2, with 9 bases matching TRBD2. V shed 4 bases and J 4 bases; nucleotides not matched to a gene: 6. This CDR3 contains 15 residues. Germline CDR1 SGHTA, CDR2 FQGNSA. Written as DNA, the CDR3 is TGTGCCAGCAGCTCAATAGCGGGAGCCGCAGATACGCAGTATTTT. Translated, it gives CASSSIAGAADTQYF.

This chain joins TRBV28 and TRBJ1-5; no reliable D call. V was shortened by 4 bases and J by 0 bases, with 7 bases between the two germline ends. CDR1 and CDR2 (germline): MDHEN, SYDVKM. The CDR3 runs 14 residues. The CDR3 loop reads CASSSPASNQPQHF. CDR3 nucleotides: TGTGCCAGCAGTTCTCCGGCTAGCAATCAGCCCCAGCATTTT.

The chain carries TRBV28 and TRBJ1-5; 10 bases line up with TRBD1. Trimming at V came to 5 bases and at J to 4 bases, leaving 11 bases not matched to a gene. Germline values: CDR1 MDHEN, CDR2 SYDVKM. The CDR3 consists of 17 residues. Here the CDR3 reads CASSTVTTGGRNQPQHF. The CDR3 nucleotides read TGTGCCAGCAGTACCGTAACGACAGGGGGCAGAAATCAGCCCCAGCATTTT.

This clonotype was seen only a few times. V and J are TRBV28 and TRBJ2-3; 10 bases line up with TRBD1. CDR1 is MDHEN, CDR2 SYDVKM, per germline. This CDR3 contains 15 residues. V trimming: 6 bases; J trimming: 4 bases; junction bases outside the gene matches: 7. CDR3 sequence reads: CASRVGDRGADTQYF. The CDR3 coding sequence is TGTGCCAGCAGAGTGGGGGACAGGGGTGCAGATACGCAGTATTTT.

This clonotype has only a few counts. The V gene is TRBV7-2, the J gene TRBJ1-1, with D hard to call. V shed 2 bases and J shed 1 base, with 5 bases lying between them. The length of the CDR3 is 13 residues. CDR1 is SGHTA, CDR2 FQGNSA, per germline. The CDR3 nucleotides are TGTGCCAGCAGCTTATCAGGGAACACTGAAGCTTTCTTT. This translates into CASSLSGNTEAFF.

The chain employs TRBV5-4 and TRBJ2-3; D might be TRBD1 (6 bases). Trimming took 1 base from V and 4 from J, leaving 13 bases between them. The CDR3 contains 15 residues. The germline V gene has CDR1 SGHNT and CDR2 YYREEE (reference sequence). CDR3 sequence: CASSLTGGMADTQYF. As DNA, the CDR3 is TGTGCCAGCAGCTTGACTGGGGGCATGGCAGATACGCAGTATTTT. The whole variable domain, remainder taken from reference TRBV5-4 and TRBJ2-3, is ETGVTQSPTHLIKTRGQQVTLRCSSQSGHNTVSWYQQALGQGPQFIFQYYREEENGRGNFPPRFSGLQFPNYSSELNVNALELDDSALYLCASSLTGGMADTQYFGPGTRLTVL.

The chain couples TRBV27 to TRBJ2-1, with 7 positions matching TRBD2. V lost 7 bases to trimming and J lost 6 bases; unmatched junction nucleotides: 12. The CDR3 extends over 15 amino acids. Germline values: CDR1 MNHEY, CDR2 SMNVEV (reference sequence). The CDR3 region has the DNA TGTGCCAGCACAATCGGAGGGAGGGCCCTCAATGAGCAGTTCTTC. Translation gives CASTIGGRALNEQFF.

In this sample, this clonotype turned up a few times. CDR3 nucleotides: TGTGCCAGCAGTTTAGGGCAGTTGGACGAGCAGTACTTC. Residues: CASSLGQLDEQYF. The chain employs TRBV12-3 or TRBV12-4 and TRBJ2-7, with D hard to call. V dropped 1 base and J dropped 5 bases, with 9 bases sitting between them. The CDR3 has 13 amino acids.

V gene TRBV7-2 combines with J gene TRBJ2-3; tentatively, D is TRBD2 (6 bases). Germline CDR1 SGHTA, CDR2 FQGNSA. The CDR3 is 16 amino acids. Trimming took off 0 bases at V and 4 bases at J, with 14 bases between the two ends. This CDR3 reads CASSLAPPGGADTQYF. In DNA form, the CDR3 reads TGTGCCAGCAGCTTAGCTCCCCCCGGGGGAGCAGATACGCAGTATTTT.

The table lists this clonotype with a few counts. The V and J genes are TRBV28 and TRBJ2-1; TRBD2 agrees at 10 bases. Germline CDR1 reads MDHEN; CDR2 reads SYDVKM. This CDR3 spans 15 amino acids. V lost 7 bases and J lost 7; bases outside the gene matches: 10. CDR3 in DNA: TGTGCCAGCAAGGTGTCTAGCGGGAGTATTAATGAGCAGTTCTTC. Protein sequence: CASKVSSGSINEQFF.

J is TRBJ1-2 and V is TRBV28; TRBD1 is a possible D gene (6 bases). The germline CDR1 and CDR2 sequences are MDHEN and SYDVKM. V dropped 9 bases and J dropped 4 bases, with 15 bases sitting between them. The CDR3 length is 13 residues. The CDR3 DNA is TGTGCCAGTAAAGTCCAGACAGGCTATGGCTACACCTTC. It specifies CASKVQTGYGYTF.

The chain links TRBV20-1 to TRBJ2-4; 15 bases agree with TRBD2. CDR3 length: 15 residues. J gave up 5 bases and V 6 bases, and 5 bases lay outside the gene matches. Germline values: CDR1 DFQATT, CDR2 SNEGSKA (reference sequence). Here the CDR3 DNA reads TGCAGTGCGGGACTAGCGGGAGGCCCCCAAAACATTCAGTACTTC. The encoded protein is CSAGLAGGPQNIQYF.

This clonotype was picked up a small number of times. V and J are TRBV7-2 and TRBJ2-1; D call uncertain. The CDR3 runs 12 residues. Trimming took 5 bases from V and 9 from J, leaving 11 bases between them. Germline assignment: CDR1 SGHTA and CDR2 FQGNSA. The CDR3 nucleotides are TGTGCCAGCAGCGTCTTACTGGGTGAGCAGTTCTTC. As protein: CASSVLLGEQFF.

The V gene is TRBV12-3 or TRBV12-4, the J gene TRBJ1-5; no firm D call. The CDR3 extends over 16 amino acids. V lost 5 bases to trimming and J lost 4 bases, with 18 bases between them. As DNA, the CDR3 is TGTGCCAGCAGTCCCTTGGGGTACGCACAGAATCAGCCCCAGCATTTT. Translated: CASSPLGYAQNQPQHF.

This clonotype was recorded a few times. The rearrangement uses TRBV20-1 and TRBJ1-6; 11 bases agree with TRBD1. Germline V CDR1 and CDR2: DFQATT, SNEGSKA (reference sequence). CDR3 length equals 17 residues. Trimming removed 4 bases from V and 2 bases from J; junction bases left unmatched: 7. The CDR3 region is CSATGRTGGTYNSPLHF. The CDR3 region has the DNA TGCAGTGCTACCGGTCGGACAGGGGGCACCTATAATTCACCCCTCCACTTT.

This chain connects TRBV7-2 to TRBJ2-5; no definite D call. V was shortened by 5 bases and J by 5 bases, with 18 bases between the two germline ends. The length of the CDR3 is 15 residues. Per the germline V gene, CDR1 is SGHTA and CDR2 is FQGNSA. The CDR3 DNA reads TGTGCCAGCAGCCAAAACCACGGACCTCAGGAGACCCAGTACTTC. Translated, it gives CASSQNHGPQETQYF.

This clonotype showed up just a few times. The rearrangement links TRBV28 to TRBJ1-2; 8 nucleotides line up with TRBD1. CDR3 length: 14 residues. The junction had 11 bases not matched to a gene; V was cut back by 7 bases and J by 7 bases. Per the germline V gene, CDR1 is MDHEN and CDR2 is SYDVKM. The CDR3 region is CASNQDRVLPGYTF. The DNA of the CDR3 is TGTGCCAGCAATCAGGACAGGGTTCTACCTGGCTACACCTTC.